Listed below are T cell receptor beta chains from one sample, sequenced in a study of T cells in Graves' hyperthyroidism and ophthalmopathy. TCRdb passed the multiplex PCR reads through MiXCR, listing each CDR3 protein once. Of about 500,000 distinct CDR3 sequences in the sample, about 16% were seen once. Specimen: blood. All receptors come from a woman aged 25 to 39 with Graves' ophthalmopathy. Each CDR3 is given with its conserved first and last residue. A D gene is named only where the DNA matches it firmly. Part of the rows lack a size; the others show once, few, many or a class for expanded clones.

TRBJ2-7,-,-,TRBV29-1,CSVAGGTPSYEQYF,TGCAGCGTCGCCGGCGGGACCCCATCCTACGAGCAGTACTTC
TRBJ1-4,-,few,TRBV28,CASSSIQDATTNEKLFF,TGTGCCAGCAGTTCAATCCAGGACGCAACAACTAATGAAAAACTGTTTTTT
TRBJ1-4,TRBD1,many,TRBV5-1,CASSQRTGGKLFF,TGCGCCAGCAGCCAAAGGACAGGGGGAAAACTGTTTTTT
TRBJ2-3,-,-,TRBV5-4,CASSQGPLHTDTQYF,TGTGCCAGCAGCCAGGGGCCCCTACACACAGATACGCAGTATTTT
TRBJ1-2,-,-,TRBV6-2/TRBV6-3,CAIRREFSYGYTF,TGTGCCATCCGACGGGAGTTTAGCTATGGCTACACCTTC
TRBJ1-4,-,many,TRBV2,CASSETKAGRDEKLFF,TGTGCCAGCAGTGAAACTAAGGCAGGGAGGGATGAAAAACTGTTTTTT
TRBJ2-1,TRBD1,few,TRBV15,CATSGDRGINEQFF,TGTGCCACCAGCGGGGACAGGGGGATCAATGAGCAGTTCTTC
TRBJ1-2,-,-,TRBV20-1,CSAGDNRGYNYGYTF,TGCAGTGCAGGGGATAATAGGGGTTATAACTATGGCTACACCTTC
TRBJ1-1,TRBD1,many,TRBV6-2/TRBV6-3,CASSRDREAFF,TGTGCCAGCAGTAGGGACAGGGAAGCTTTCTTT
TRBJ2-3,-,many,TRBV3-1,CASSQPADPSTDTQYF,TGTGCCAGCAGCCAGCCAGCGGACCCTAGCACAGATACGCAGTATTTT
TRBJ2-3,-,-,TRBV6-1,CASSEARVGGTDTQYF,TGTGCCAGCAGTGAAGCGAGAGTGGGTGGCACAGATACGCAGTATTTT
TRBJ1-1,TRBD1,many,TRBV6-5,CASSYSRTGTEAFF,TGTGCCAGCAGTTACTCCAGGACAGGCACTGAAGCTTTCTTT
TRBJ2-3,-,many,TRBV7-2,CASRLVDTQYF,TGTGCCAGCAGGCTGGTGGATACGCAGTATTTT
TRBJ1-1,-,few,TRBV6-1,CASTRQPNTEAFF,TGTGCCAGCACCCGTCAACCGAACACTGAAGCTTTCTTT
TRBJ2-4,TRBD2,many,TRBV2,CASRETSGSLNIQYF,TGTGCCAGCAGAGAAACTAGCGGGAGTCTGAACATTCAGTACTTC
TRBJ2-1,TRBD1,many,TRBV27,CASSIGTGGRYNEQFF,TGTGCCAGCAGTATAGGGACAGGGGGCCGATACAATGAGCAGTTCTTC
TRBJ2-7,-,many,TRBV11-2,CASSSGPREYEQYF,TGTGCCAGCAGCAGCGGACCCAGAGAATACGAGCAGTACTTC
TRBJ2-7,TRBD1,-,TRBV19,CASSTDRGSEQYF,TGTGCCAGTAGTACTGACAGGGGAAGCGAGCAGTACTTC
TRBJ2-7,-,many,TRBV2,CASSKTAGTTLPEQYF,TGTGCCAGCAGCAAAACCGCCGGGACAACTCTTCCCGAGCAGTACTTC
TRBJ2-5,-,few,TRBV10-2,CASSEGKGGIQETQYF,TGCGCCAGCAGTGAGGGAAAGGGGGGGATCCAAGAGACCCAGTACTTC